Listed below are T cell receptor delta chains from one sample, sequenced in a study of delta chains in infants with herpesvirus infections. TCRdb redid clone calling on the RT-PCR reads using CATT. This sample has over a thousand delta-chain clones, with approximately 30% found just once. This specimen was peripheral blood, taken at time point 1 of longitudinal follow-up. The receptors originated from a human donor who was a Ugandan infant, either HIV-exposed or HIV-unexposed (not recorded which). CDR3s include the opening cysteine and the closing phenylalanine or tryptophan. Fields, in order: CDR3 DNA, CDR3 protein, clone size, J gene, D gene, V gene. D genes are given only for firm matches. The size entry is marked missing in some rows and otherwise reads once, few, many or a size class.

cdr3_nt: TGTGCTCTTGGGCCTCTAGGGAGCTGGGGGATTTTGACAGCACAACTCTTCTTT
cdr3_aa: CALGPLGSWGILTAQLFF
clone_size: medium-sized
j_call: TRDJ2
d_call: TRDD3
v_call: TRDV1

cdr3_nt: TGTGCTCTTCGTCAGTTCGAAACTTTGACAGCACAACTCTTCTTT
cdr3_aa: CALRQFETLTAQLFF
clone_size: large
j_call: TRDJ2
d_call: -
v_call: TRDV1

cdr3_nt: TGTGCTCTTGGGGAAGGTCCCCCGTACTGGGGGATACGCGACGGAACCGATAAACTCATCTTT
cdr3_aa: CALGEGPPYWGIRDGTDKLIF
clone_size: large
j_call: TRDJ1
d_call: TRDD3
v_call: TRDV1

cdr3_nt: TGTGCTCTTGGGACACCCTTAGGGCGAAAGGGCGATAAACTCATCTTT
cdr3_aa: CALGTPLGRKGDKLIF
clone_size: medium-sized
j_call: TRDJ1
d_call: -
v_call: TRDV1

cdr3_nt: TGTGCCTGTGACTTACTGGGGGATAGCCTCTTGACAGCACAACTCTTCTTT
cdr3_aa: CACDLLGDSLLTAQLFF
clone_size: medium-sized
j_call: TRDJ2
d_call: TRDD3
v_call: TRDV2

cdr3_nt: TGTGCTCTTGGGGACCCTTGCCTCCCCCACTACCCCCGGGGAGTCGACACCGATAAACTCATCTTT
cdr3_aa: CALGDPCLPHYPRGVDTDKLIF
clone_size: large
j_call: TRDJ1
d_call: -
v_call: TRDV1

cdr3_nt: TGTGCTCTTGGGGACCCTACGTCGATGGGGGAACTCATCTTT
cdr3_aa: CALGDPTSMGELIF
clone_size: large
j_call: TRDJ1
d_call: -
v_call: TRDV1

cdr3_nt: TGTGCTCTTGGGGAACTGTCCCTTTTTGGGGGATACGACACCGATAAACTCATCTTT
cdr3_aa: CALGELSLFGGYDTDKLIF
clone_size: medium-sized
j_call: TRDJ1
d_call: TRDD3
v_call: TRDV1

cdr3_nt: TGTGCTCTTGATATGGGCTCACTGTTACTTCCGTACACCGATAAACTCATCTTT
cdr3_aa: CALDMGSLLLPYTDKLIF
clone_size: -
j_call: TRDJ1
d_call: -
v_call: TRDV1

cdr3_nt: TGTGCTCTTGGGGCTCCCAAGCCAAATCGTACTGGGGGCCCTAACACCGATAAACTCATCTTT
cdr3_aa: CALGAPKPNRTGGPNTDKLIF
clone_size: large
j_call: TRDJ1
d_call: TRDD3
v_call: TRDV1

cdr3_nt: TGTGCTCTTGGGCCGCGGGGATACGGAGACACCGATAAACTCATCTTT
cdr3_aa: CALGPRGYGDTDKLIF
clone_size: -
j_call: TRDJ1
d_call: TRDD3
v_call: TRDV1

cdr3_nt: TGTGCCTGTGACACTGGGGGATACGACTCCTGGGACACCCGACAGATGTTTTTC
cdr3_aa: CACDTGGYDSWDTRQMFF
clone_size: medium-sized
j_call: TRDJ3
d_call: TRDD3
v_call: TRDV2

cdr3_nt: TGTGCTCTTGGGGAACTACCCGGGAGCTCGGGGGGATACGAAGGCTTTGATAAACTCATCTTT
cdr3_aa: CALGELPGSSGGYEGFDKLIF
clone_size: medium-sized
j_call: TRDJ1
d_call: TRDD3
v_call: TRDV1

cdr3_nt: TGTGCTCTTGGGGAATCATCCCCCGCTGGGGATACAGATAAACTCATCTTT
cdr3_aa: CALGESSPAGDTDKLIF
clone_size: large
j_call: TRDJ1
d_call: TRDD3
v_call: TRDV1